This T cell receptor beta chain was observed in a study of blood T cell repertoires in COVID-19. V was shortened by 4 bases and J by 2 bases, with 12 bases between the two germline ends. The CDR3 contains 15 residues. Germline CDR1 reads SEHNR; CDR2 reads FQNEAQ (reference sequence). Data came from immunoSEQ multiplex PCR; TCRdb stores just in-frame clones and leaves some out. In the table there are around 260,000 clones, around 87% of which are singletons. The sequenced sample was peripheral blood. The chain is built from TRBV7-9 and TRBJ1-5, with D perhaps matching TRBD1 (5 bases). The TCR originated in a woman aged 45-65 years with acute or convalescent COVID-19. CDR3 in amino acids: CASSYAGTGNQPQHF. The CDR3 DNA reads TGTGCCAGCAGCTACGCGGGGACGGGCAATCAGCCCCAGCATTTT.